The 30 T cell receptor beta chains in this list originate from one sample, sequenced in a study of long-term antiretroviral therapy in people with HIV. The run of the v3.0 immunoSEQ assay was at survey level. Some clones are missing from TCRdb's copy, which holds only in-frame ones; the method was immunoSEQ multiplex PCR. The sample has about 28,000 clones, approximately 95% seen once. Sequencing was performed on unsorted PBMCs, taken 5.3 years after starting antiretroviral therapy. These receptors all come from a man in his forties or fifties with HIV.

V gene TRBV30 combines with J gene TRBJ1-1; weak D call: TRBD1 (5 bases). Germline CDR1 GTSNPN, CDR2 SVGIG (reference sequence). V dropped 8 bases and J dropped 7 bases, with 14 bases sitting between them. This CDR3 contains 11 residues. The CDR3 loop is CAQLRTNEAFF. Here the CDR3 DNA reads TGTGCCCAACTCAGGACAAATGAAGCTTTCTTT. The whole variable domain, filled in from reference TRBV30 and TRBJ1-1, reads SQTIHQWPATLVQPVGSPLSLECTVEGTSNPNLYWYRQAAGRGLQLLFYSVGIGQISSEVPQNLSASRPQDRQFILSSKKLLLSDSGFYLCAQLRTNEAFFGQGTRLTVV.

V usage is TRBV11-2 and J usage is TRBJ2-5; D not resolved. Germline V CDR1 and CDR2: SGHAT, FQNNGV. The CDR3 loop spans 14 amino acids. With 5 bases removed from V and 2 bases from J, the gap between germline ends came to 12 bases. The CDR3 spells CASSRDTMQETQYF. As DNA, the CDR3 is TGTGCCAGCAGCCGAGACACAATGCAAGAGACCCAGTACTTC.

J is TRBJ2-2 and V is TRBV6-6; TRBD2 might be the D (5 bases). Germline V lookup: CDR1 MNHNY, CDR2 SVGAGI (reference sequence). Trimming took 2 bases from V and 6 from J, leaving 16 bases between them. The CDR3 totals 16 residues. In DNA form, the CDR3 reads TGTGCCAGCAGTTACGGGGTAGCGCGTGGCTCCGGGGAGCTGTTTTTT. The encoded protein is CASSYGVARGSGELFF.

The chain has TRBV7-3 and TRBJ2-3; TRBD2 is a possible D gene (6 bases). V gave up 1 base and J gave up 1 base, with 21 bases separating them. CDR3 size: 19 residues. From germline, CDR1 is SGHTA and CDR2 FQGTGA. The CDR3 sequence is CASSLKGPSTSKGTDTQYF. The CDR3 DNA follows: TGTGCCAGCAGCTTAAAGGGCCCGTCTACTAGCAAGGGCACAGATACGCAGTATTTT.

This clone was observed a handful of times. CDR3 sequence (DNA): TGCAGCGTTGAGGGACAGGCAACTAATGAAAAACTGTTTTTT. This sequence encodes CSVEGQATNEKLFF. This rearrangement joins TRBV29-1 to TRBJ1-4; 8 bases match TRBD1. Germline V lookup: CDR1 SQVTM, CDR2 ANQGSEA. J gave up 0 bases and V 3 bases, and 0 bases lay outside the gene matches. The CDR3 is 14 residues long.

This sequence joins TRBV6-5 and TRBJ1-2; D gene unclear. CDR3 size: 12 residues. The germline gives CDR1 MNHEY, CDR2 SVGAGI. Trimming took off 3 bases at V and 2 bases at J, with 4 bases between the two ends. The CDR3 sequence is CASSYTNYGYTF. CDR3 DNA sequence: TGTGCCAGCAGTTATACGAACTATGGCTACACCTTC.

This rearrangement joins TRBV18 to TRBJ2-3, with D tentatively TRBD2 (6 bases). Germline CDR1 reads KGHSH; CDR2 reads LQKENI. Trimming removed 2 bases at V and 2 bases at J, with 11 bases between. The CDR3 covers 15 residues. The CDR3: CASSPVAGYTDTQYF. Here the CDR3 DNA reads TGTGCCAGCTCACCAGTGGCGGGGTACACAGATACGCAGTATTTT.

The chain combines TRBV19 with TRBJ2-3; D is perhaps TRBD1 or TRBD2 (5 bases each). Germline-derived CDR1 and CDR2 are LNHDA and SQIVND (reference sequence). The CDR3 is 14 residues long. Trimming removed 4 bases from V and 1 base from J, with 9 bases in between. The CDR3 DNA is TGTGCCAGTAGTACGGGGCGGGGCACAGATACGCAGTATTTT. This encodes CASSTGRGTDTQYF.

The chain carries TRBV10-3 and TRBJ2-3, with D tentatively TRBD2 (7 bases). The CDR3 spans 16 residues. CDR1 is ENHRY, CDR2 SYGVKD, per germline. V was trimmed by 3 bases and J by 2 bases, leaving 15 bases between them. The CDR3 nucleotides read TGTGCCATCAGTGATGGGGGGGGCCAACTCACAGATACGCAGTATTTT. This sequence encodes CAISDGGGQLTDTQYF.

This rearrangement joins TRBV7-9 to TRBJ2-6, with no clear D. This CDR3 has 18 residues. Trimming removed 2 bases at V and 0 bases at J, with 14 bases between. CDR1 and CDR2 from the germline V gene are SEHNR and FQNEAQ (reference sequence). This CDR3 reads CASSLSPGPNSGANVLTF. The CDR3 DNA reads as TGTGCCAGCAGCTTATCCCCCGGACCGAACTCTGGGGCCAACGTCCTGACTTTC.

V and J are TRBV6-1 and TRBJ1-3; no clear D. Germline V CDR1 and CDR2: MNHNS, SASEGT. The V gene lost 0 bases and the J gene lost 0 bases, with 6 bases spanning the gap. This CDR3 is built from 15 residues. Here the CDR3 reads CASSEAPFSGNTIYF. For the CDR3, the DNA is TGTGCCAGCAGTGAAGCACCCTTCTCTGGAAACACCATATATTTT.

The chain combines TRBV4-3 with TRBJ2-2; 8 bases line up with TRBD1. CDR1 LGHNA and CDR2 YSLEER come from the germline V gene. V was pared by 1 base and J by 5 bases, with 3 bases of the junction left unmatched. The CDR3 is 15 amino acids. Here the CDR3 reads CASSQANRGTGELFF. The DNA of the CDR3 is TGCGCCAGCAGCCAAGCTAACAGGGGGACCGGGGAGCTGTTTTTT.

The chain links TRBV11-2 to TRBJ1-2; possibly TRBD1 for D (5 bases). The CDR3 is 15 residues long. The germline CDR1 and CDR2 sequences are SGHAT and FQNNGV. The V and J ends lost 1 base and 4 bases respectively, with 13 bases between them. The CDR3 DNA sequence: TGTGCCAGCAGCTTAGGGGCAGGGCTAGTCTATGGCTACACCTTC. It yields the protein CASSLGAGLVYGYTF.

The genes are TRBV6-6 and TRBJ2-7, with TRBD1 matching 7 bases. The CDR3 covers 14 residues. The V gene's germline CDR1 is MNHNY and CDR2 SVGAGI (reference sequence). V dropped 6 bases and J dropped 2; count of bases not matched to a gene: 7. CDR3 region: CASRENRGPYEQYF. CDR3 coding DNA: TGTGCCAGCAGGGAAAACAGGGGTCCCTACGAGCAGTACTTC.

The table lists this clone with a count of one. V is TRBV6-1 and J is TRBJ2-3, with D possibly being TRBD1 (5 bases). Germline CDR1 reads MNHNS; CDR2 reads SASEGT. V lost 2 bases, J lost 4 bases, and 7 bases lay in between. There are 13 residues in the CDR3. CDR3 DNA: TGTGCCAGCAGTGAAAGGGGCGCAGATACGCAGTATTTT. Its protein is CASSERGADTQYF.

Regarding this clone: The junction and the germline gene differ at one end; a read error may be behind it. The genes are TRBV28 and TRBJ2-3; TRBD2 matches at 7 bases. The CDR3 has 14 amino acids. Germline assignment: CDR1 MDHEN and CDR2 SYDVKM. CDR3 DNA: TGTGCCAGCAGTTTATCCTCGGGACTACCGGGCGCTAATTTT. This translates into CASSLSSGLPGANF.

The chain has TRBV19 and TRBJ2-3; D is tentatively TRBD1 or TRBD2 (5 bases each). The V gene's germline CDR1 is LNHDA and CDR2 SQIVND (reference sequence). The CDR3 contains 14 residues. Trimming shortened V by 4 bases and J by 1 base, and 9 bases separated the two germline ends. The CDR3 DNA sequence: TGTGCCAGTAGTAACGGGGCCCGCACAGATACGCAGTATTTT. This encodes CASSNGARTDTQYF.

V and J are TRBV7-9 and TRBJ2-1, with TRBD1 as a possible D gene (5 bases). Between the trimmed V and J ends, which lost 5 bases and 2 bases, there was a span of 16 bases. The CDR3 has 16 residues. The germline CDR1 and CDR2 sequences are SEHNR and FQNEAQ (reference sequence). The chain's CDR3 is CASSPTQAGTYNEQFF. In DNA form, the CDR3 reads TGTGCCAGCAGCCCGACCCAGGCAGGGACCTACAATGAGCAGTTCTTC.

This clone was picked up one time. The chain employs TRBV7-2 and TRBJ2-2; the match to TRBD2 covers 8 bases. Germline trimming cut 1 base from V and 5 bases from J; bases unmatched to any gene: 6. CDR3 length equals 16 residues. CDR1 and CDR2 (germline): SGHTA, FQGNSA. The CDR3 protein is CASSLVGGAGTGELFF. CDR3 sequence (DNA): TGTGCCAGCAGCTTAGTCGGGGGGGCCGGAACCGGGGAGCTGTTTTTT.

The V gene is TRBV5-1, the J gene TRBJ1-2; 7 nucleotides align to TRBD1. The V gene's germline CDR1 is SGHRS and CDR2 YFSETQ. The CDR3 covers 16 residues. V was pared by 0 bases and J by 4 bases, with 9 bases of the junction left unmatched. Here the CDR3 reads CASSLVVLTGSYGYTF. Written as DNA, the CDR3 is TGCGCCAGCAGCTTGGTCGTCTTGACAGGGTCCTATGGCTACACCTTC. Based on the CDR3 plus reference TRBV5-1 and TRBJ1-2, the full variable domain is KAGVTQTPRYLIKTRGQQVTLSCSPISGHRSVSWYQQTPGQGLQFLFEYFSETQRNKGNFPGRFSGRQFSNSRSEMNVSTLELGDSALYLCASSLVVLTGSYGYTFGSGTRLTVV.

This clone was detected once. The rearrangement uses TRBV7-9 and TRBJ1-2; D is ambiguous. The length of the CDR3 is 14 residues. The V gene's germline CDR1 is SEHNR and CDR2 FQNEAQ (reference sequence). The V end lost 1 base, the J end lost 1 base, and 7 bases lay between the germline ends. The CDR3 here is CASSLDSGNYGYTF. The CDR3 DNA sequence: TGTGCCAGCAGCTTAGATTCTGGTAACTATGGCTACACCTTC.

This sequence joins TRBV6-1 and TRBJ2-1; D may be TRBD2 (6 bases). Germline V gene lookup returns CDR1 MNHNS and CDR2 SASEGT. The V and J ends lost 11 bases and 11 bases respectively, with 10 bases between them. The CDR3 is 9 residues long. CDR3 nucleotide sequence: TGTGCCGGGGGGTTCAAGCAGTTCTTC. It specifies CAGGFKQFF.

The rearrangement uses TRBV9 and TRBJ2-3; 9 nucleotides align to TRBD2. CDR1 is SGDLS and CDR2 is YYNGEE in the germline V gene. J lost 2 bases, V lost 7 bases, and 8 bases had no gene match. The CDR3 runs to 15 residues. CDR3 bases: TGTGCCAGCGGGATAGCGGGGGTTGACACAGATACGCAGTATTTT. It translates to CASGIAGVDTDTQYF.

V usage is TRBV4-3 and J usage is TRBJ1-4; D uncertain. In germline, CDR1 is LGHNA, CDR2 YSLEER. V was pared by 0 bases and J by 7 bases, with 6 bases between. There are 13 residues in the CDR3. CDR3 loop: CASSQERGEKLFF. The CDR3 bases are TGCGCCAGCAGCCAAGAACGAGGTGAAAAACTGTTTTTT.

V and J are TRBV14 and TRBJ1-2; TRBD1 matches at 7 bases. With 5 bases clipped from V and 6 bases from J, the junction kept 6 bases outside the gene matches. Per germline, CDR1 SGHDN and CDR2 FVKESK. The CDR3 consists of 13 residues. In DNA, the CDR3 is TGTGCCAGCAGCTCGGGACAGATCCATGGCTACACCTTC. It specifies CASSSGQIHGYTF.

This chain uses TRBV4-2 with TRBJ2-3, with TRBD2 as a possible D gene (7 bases). Trimming removed 1 base at V and 3 bases at J, with 14 bases between. The germline V gene has CDR1 LGHNA and CDR2 YNFKEQ. The CDR3 extends over 16 amino acids. The CDR3: CASSQGDGGQTDTQYF. CDR3 in DNA: TGTGCCAGCAGCCAAGGGGACGGGGGGCAGACAGATACGCAGTATTTT.

The rearrangement links TRBV28 to TRBJ1-1, with TRBD1 matching over 7 bases. Germline CDR1 reads MDHEN; CDR2 reads SYDVKM. There are 15 residues in the CDR3. V dropped 4 bases and J dropped 4; count of bases not matched to a gene: 9. CDR3 loop: CASSSTFYRGTEAFF. CDR3 in DNA: TGTGCCAGCAGTTCCACGTTCTACAGGGGCACTGAAGCTTTCTTT.

The V call is TRBV2, the J call TRBJ2-3; no definite D call. The CDR3 consists of 12 residues. The V end lost 7 bases, the J end lost 6 bases, and 11 bases lay between the germline ends. In germline, CDR1 is SNHLY, CDR2 FYNNEI. The CDR3 loop reads CASKVESDTQYF. CDR3 DNA sequence: TGTGCCAGCAAAGTCGAGAGCGATACGCAGTATTTT. Full variable domain (outside the CDR3, taken from reference TRBV2 and TRBJ2-3): EPEVTQTPSHQVTQMGQEVILRCVPISNHLYFYWYRQILGQKVEFLVSFYNNEISEKSEIFDDQFSVERPDGSNFTLKIRSTKLEDSAMYFCASKVESDTQYFGPGTRLTVL.

This chain connects TRBV29-1 to TRBJ2-2; 8 bases line up with TRBD1. Germline CDR1 and CDR2: SQVTM and ANQGSEA. The CDR3 runs 12 residues. CDR3 residues: CSGQGNTGELFF. CDR3 DNA: TGCTCAGGACAGGGGAACACCGGGGAGCTGTTTTTT.

The V gene is TRBV5-1, the J gene TRBJ1-1; TRBD1 matches at 7 bases. Germline V lookup: CDR1 SGHRS, CDR2 YFSETQ. The CDR3 spans 15 residues. Trimming removed 3 bases from V and 1 base from J; junction bases left unmatched: 6. CDR3 sequence: CASSWTGTANTEAFF. Here the CDR3 DNA reads TGCGCCAGCAGCTGGACCGGGACAGCGAACACTGAAGCTTTCTTT.